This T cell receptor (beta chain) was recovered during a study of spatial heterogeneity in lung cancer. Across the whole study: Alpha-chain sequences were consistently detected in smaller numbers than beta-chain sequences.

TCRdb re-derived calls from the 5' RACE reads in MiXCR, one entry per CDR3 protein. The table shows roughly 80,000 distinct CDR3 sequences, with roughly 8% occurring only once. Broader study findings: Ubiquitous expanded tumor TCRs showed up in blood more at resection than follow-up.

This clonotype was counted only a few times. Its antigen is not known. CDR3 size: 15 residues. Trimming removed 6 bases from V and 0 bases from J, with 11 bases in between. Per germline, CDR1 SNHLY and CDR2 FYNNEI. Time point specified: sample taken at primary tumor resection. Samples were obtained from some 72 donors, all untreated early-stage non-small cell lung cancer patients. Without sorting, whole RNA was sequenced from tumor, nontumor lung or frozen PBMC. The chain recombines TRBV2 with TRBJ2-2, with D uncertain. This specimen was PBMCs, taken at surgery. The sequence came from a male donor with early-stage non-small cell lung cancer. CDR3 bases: TGTGCCAGCAGCGCACTGGTTTCGAACACCGGGGAGCTGTTTTTT. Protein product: CASSALVSNTGELFF.